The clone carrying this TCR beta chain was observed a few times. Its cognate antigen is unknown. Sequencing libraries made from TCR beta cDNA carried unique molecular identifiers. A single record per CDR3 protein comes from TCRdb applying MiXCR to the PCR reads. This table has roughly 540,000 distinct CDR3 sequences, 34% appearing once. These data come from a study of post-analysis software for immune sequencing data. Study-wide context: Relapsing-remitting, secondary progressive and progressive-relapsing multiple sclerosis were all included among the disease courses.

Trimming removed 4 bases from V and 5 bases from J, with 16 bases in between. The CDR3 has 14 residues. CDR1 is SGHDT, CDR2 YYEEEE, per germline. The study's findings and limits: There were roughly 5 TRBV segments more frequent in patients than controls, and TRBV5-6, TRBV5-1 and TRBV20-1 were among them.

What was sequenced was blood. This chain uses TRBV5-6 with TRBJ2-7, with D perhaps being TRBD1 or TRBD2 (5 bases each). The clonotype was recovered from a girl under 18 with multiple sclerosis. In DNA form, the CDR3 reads TGTGCCAGCAGCCCGGTTGAGGGGATCCACGAGCAGTACTTC. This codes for CASSPVEGIHEQYF.